The 13 T cell receptor beta chains reported below all come from one sample, sequenced in a study of blood T cell repertoires in COVID-19. Produced via immunoSEQ multiplex PCR; TCRdb's table is partial and in-frame only. This sample yields fewer than 400,000 clones, of which approximately 90% are seen a single time; roughly 3.9% belongs to the top ten. Sequencing was carried out using PBMCs or T cells enriched from blood (not recorded which). Receptors were obtained from a young woman who had been exposed to COVID-19.

The V gene is TRBV4-3, the J gene TRBJ1-2; TRBD1 matches at 7 bases. CDR3 size: 14 residues. The germline gives CDR1 LGHNA, CDR2 YSLEER. V gave up 1 base and J gave up 8 bases; unmatched junction bases: 7. The CDR3 nucleotides are TGCGCCAGCAGCCAAGTTGGACAGGCAAGGGGCTACACCTTC. It specifies CASSQVGQARGYTF.

This rearrangement joins TRBV7-3 to TRBJ2-1; 11 bases match TRBD2. This CDR3 has 16 amino acids. V lost 4 bases, J lost 8 bases, and 10 bases stayed unmatched. Per germline, CDR1 SGHTA and CDR2 FQGTGA. CDR3: CASSYSGGASAYEQFF. CDR3 nucleotides: TGTGCCAGCAGCTATAGCGGGGGGGCCTCCGCGTATGAGCAGTTCTTC. The entire variable domain, with the rest obtained from reference TRBV7-3 and TRBJ2-1, is as follows: GAGVSQTPSNKVTEKGKYVELRCDPISGHTALYWYRQSLGQGPEFLIYFQGTGAADDSGLPNDRFFAVRPEGSVSTLKIQRTERGDSAVYLCASSYSGGASAYEQFFGPGTRLTVL.

The rearrangement links TRBV7-3 to TRBJ1-2; 8 bases are a match to TRBD1. There are 15 residues in the CDR3. V shed 5 bases and J 2 bases; nucleotides not matched to a gene: 7. The germline CDR1 and CDR2 sequences are SGHTA and FQGTGA. Written as DNA, the CDR3 is TGTGCCAGCAGCCGAAGCCGGACAGGGAACTATGGCTACACCTTC. Translating it yields CASSRSRTGNYGYTF.

This clone was detected only once. The rearrangement uses TRBV6-2 or TRBV6-3 and TRBJ2-7; 12 nucleotides line up with TRBD2. The length of the CDR3 is 14 residues. The J segment lost 3 bases and the V segment lost 6 bases, leaving 3 bases of the junction unmatched. Germline V gene sequence: CDR1 MNHEY, CDR2 SVGEGT. CDR3 protein: CASSLAGGIYEQYF. CDR3 nucleotide sequence: TGTGCCAGCAGCCTAGCGGGGGGGATCTACGAGCAGTACTTC.

This clone was counted a single time. The gene calls are TRBV15 and TRBJ1-5, with D unclear. V was shortened by 5 bases and J by 3 bases, with 11 bases between the two germline ends. This CDR3 is built from 14 residues. Germline V gene sequence: CDR1 LNHNV, CDR2 YYDKDF (reference sequence). The CDR3 region is CATSEVGFNQPQHF. The DNA of the CDR3 is TGTGCCACCAGCGAGGTGGGTTTCAATCAGCCCCAGCATTTT.

This chain connects TRBV2 to TRBJ1-2, with unresolved D. The germline gives CDR1 SNHLY, CDR2 FYNNEI. V lost 3 bases to trimming and J lost 2 bases, with 4 bases between them. The CDR3 runs 12 residues. The CDR3 protein is CASSEENYGYTF. The CDR3 region has the DNA TGTGCCAGCAGTGAGGAGAACTATGGCTACACCTTC. Variable domain in full (rest from reference TRBV2 and TRBJ1-2): EPEVTQTPSHQVTQMGQEVILRCVPISNHLYFYWYRQILGQKVEFLVSFYNNEISEKSEIFDDQFSVERPDGSNFTLKIRSTKLEDSAMYFCASSEENYGYTFGSGTRLTVV.

This chain uses TRBV5-6 with TRBJ1-4; TRBD1 might be the D (5 bases). Germline lookup yields CDR1 SGHDT and CDR2 YYEEEE. The CDR3 runs 16 residues. The V gene lost 5 bases and the J gene lost 6 bases, with 20 bases spanning the gap. The CDR3 loop is CASRQRGEGEDEKLFF. CDR3 in DNA: TGTGCCAGCAGGCAAAGAGGGGAGGGTGAGGATGAAAAACTGTTTTTT.

This clone has only a few counts. V gene TRBV2 combines with J gene TRBJ1-4; 7 bases line up with TRBD1. Germline CDR1 and CDR2: SNHLY and FYNNEI. This CDR3 has 14 amino acids. Trimming cost V 2 bases and J 8 bases; bases outside gene matches: 5. The CDR3 sequence: CASSEQGVWEKLFF. CDR3 sequence (DNA): TGTGCCAGCAGTGAACAGGGGGTTTGGGAAAAACTGTTTTTT.

This clone was recorded a few times. This chain connects TRBV11-2 to TRBJ1-2; no definite D call. CDR1 is SGHAT and CDR2 is FQNNGV in the germline V gene. Trimming removed 4 bases at V and 4 bases at J, with 22 bases between. CDR3 length: 17 amino acids. The CDR3 region is CASSSPTYRESGYGYTF. The CDR3 nucleotides read TGTGCCAGCAGCTCGCCCACGTACAGAGAAAGTGGCTATGGCTACACCTTC.

The chain couples TRBV30 to TRBJ1-1; D remains unclear. Trimming left V 7 bases short and J 0 bases short, with 12 bases between. Germline CDR1 reads GTSNPN; CDR2 reads SVGIG (reference sequence). The CDR3 covers 13 residues. The CDR3 DNA follows: TGTGCCTTACCGACGGACTTGAACACTGAAGCTTTCTTT. Amino acid sequence: CALPTDLNTEAFF.

The rearrangement links TRBV7-9 to TRBJ2-3; TRBD2 is a possible D gene (6 bases). Trimming shortened V by 3 bases and J by 6 bases, and 16 bases separated the two germline ends. CDR1 and CDR2 from the germline V gene are SEHNR and FQNEAQ (reference sequence). The CDR3 consists of 15 residues. CDR3 in amino acids: CASSFPGGPPDTQYF. The DNA of the CDR3 is TGTGCCAGCAGCTTCCCCGGGGGACCCCCGGATACGCAGTATTTT.

This chain joins TRBV13 and TRBJ2-3; 9 nucleotides match TRBD1. The CDR3 loop spans 14 amino acids. J lost 6 bases, V lost 6 bases, and 7 bases had no gene match. The germline CDR1 and CDR2 sequences are PRHDT and FYEKMQ (reference sequence). The CDR3 DNA reads TGTGCCAGCAGACCCGGGACAGGGACCGATACGCAGTATTTT. As protein: CASRPGTGTDTQYF. Full variable domain (missing parts from reference TRBV13 and TRBJ2-3): AAGVIQSPRHLIKEKRETATLKCYPIPRHDTVYWYQQGPGQDPQFLISFYEKMQSDKGSIPDRFSAQQFSDYHSELNMSSLELGDSALYFCASRPGTGTDTQYFGPGTRLTVL.

The chain employs TRBV19 and TRBJ1-2; no definite D call. Looked up from germline, CDR1 is LNHDA and CDR2 is SQIVND (reference sequence). V shed 5 bases and J shed 2 bases, with 15 bases lying between them. The CDR3 runs 15 residues. CDR3 protein: CASSETVLGNYGYTF. DNA of the CDR3: TGTGCCAGTAGTGAAACCGTGCTCGGGAACTATGGCTACACCTTC.